A selection of T cell receptor beta chains follows, all from one sample in a study of human T cells and chemical hapten exposure. TCRdb re-called the RACE reads through MiXCR, storing one row per CDR3 protein. The sample has some 190,000 distinct CDR3 sequences, about 20% seen once. Specimen: whole blood, collected in connection with sensitization to the hapten diphenylcyclopropenone (DPC). These TCRs come from a woman aged 50 to 60 with alopecia areata. Some clones in this sample may be carry-over from other donors' samples. Each CDR3 is given with its conserved first and last residue. The D gene is left open where the match is weak. Some rows have no size entry. The others give once, few or many, or a class for an expanded clone.

clone size: few
V gene: TRBV27
D gene: TRBD2
J gene: TRBJ2-7
CDR3 DNA: TGTGCCAGCAGCCCCACTAGCGGGATCTACGAGCAGTACTTC
CDR3 protein: CASSPTSGIYEQYF

clone size: NA
V gene: TRBV7-2
D gene: NA
J gene: TRBJ2-3
CDR3 DNA: TGTGCCAGCAGCCGCCAGAGCCAAAGCACAGATACGCAGTATTTT
CDR3 protein: CASSRQSQSTDTQYF

clone size: few
V gene: TRBV5-1
D gene: TRBD1
J gene: TRBJ2-2
CDR3 DNA: TGCGCCAGCAGCTTGGACGGGACAGGGTCCGGGGAGCTGTTTTTT
CDR3 protein: CASSLDGTGSGELFF

clone size: few
V gene: TRBV29-1
D gene: NA
J gene: TRBJ1-5
CDR3 DNA: TGCAGCGTTGCAGAGACAGGCATCAATCAGCCCCAGCATTTT
CDR3 protein: CSVAETGINQPQHF

clone size: few
V gene: TRBV9
D gene: NA
J gene: TRBJ2-2
CDR3 DNA: TGTGCCAGCAGCGTAGCTTGGGGTAACACCGGGGAGCTGTTTTTT
CDR3 protein: CASSVAWGNTGELFF

clone size: few
V gene: TRBV20-1
D gene: TRBD2
J gene: TRBJ2-1
CDR3 DNA: TGCAGTGCTCCCCCGGGACTAGATTCCAATGAGCAGTTCTTC
CDR3 protein: CSAPPGLDSNEQFF

clone size: NA
V gene: TRBV7-2
D gene: TRBD1
J gene: TRBJ1-2
CDR3 DNA: TGTGCCAGCAGCTTAGCGTTCAGGGGGCACTATGGCTACACCTTC
CDR3 protein: CASSLAFRGHYGYTF

clone size: NA
V gene: TRBV7-2
D gene: TRBD2
J gene: TRBJ2-3
CDR3 DNA: TGTGCCAGCAGCTCAGAAGCGGGAGGTAGAGATACGCAGTATTTT
CDR3 protein: CASSSEAGGRDTQYF

clone size: NA
V gene: TRBV3-1
D gene: NA
J gene: TRBJ2-7
CDR3 DNA: TGTGCCAGCAGCCAATCCACAGGACGATACGAGCAGTACTTC
CDR3 protein: CASSQSTGRYEQYF

clone size: few
V gene: TRBV6-6
D gene: TRBD2
J gene: TRBJ2-2
CDR3 DNA: TGTGCCAGCAGTTACTTATTAGCGGGGGGTATTAACACCGGGGAGCTGTTTTTT
CDR3 protein: CASSYLLAGGINTGELFF

clone size: few
V gene: TRBV11-2
D gene: NA
J gene: TRBJ2-1
CDR3 DNA: TGTGCCAGCAGCGAAAAATATGAGCAGTTCTTC
CDR3 protein: CASSEKYEQFF

clone size: few
V gene: TRBV2
D gene: TRBD2
J gene: TRBJ2-1
CDR3 DNA: TGTGCCAACAACAAACCGGGACTAGCTAGAAGCGGGCAGTTCTTC
CDR3 protein: CANNKPGLARSGQFF

clone size: few
V gene: TRBV29-1
D gene: NA
J gene: TRBJ1-4
CDR3 DNA: TGCAGCGTTGGCGGGAGTTTTAATGAAAAACTGTTTTTT
CDR3 protein: CSVGGSFNEKLFF

clone size: NA
V gene: TRBV3-1
D gene: TRBD1
J gene: TRBJ1-4
CDR3 DNA: TGTGCCAGCAGCCAAGACGGGACAGGGGGCGCAGGACTGTTTTTT
CDR3 protein: CASSQDGTGGAGLFF

clone size: NA
V gene: TRBV29-1
D gene: TRBD2
J gene: TRBJ2-1
CDR3 DNA: TGCAGCGTTGAAGGGGGAGGGACTGAGCAGTTCTTC
CDR3 protein: CSVEGGGTEQFF

clone size: NA
V gene: TRBV29-1
D gene: NA
J gene: TRBJ2-7
CDR3 DNA: TGCAGCGTTGAAGATGGGGGGGGCCAGGGGTACTTC
CDR3 protein: CSVEDGGGQGYF

clone size: few
V gene: TRBV5-1
D gene: NA
J gene: TRBJ2-1
CDR3 DNA: TGCGCCAGTAAGGACAACAATGAGCAGTTCTTC
CDR3 protein: CASKDNNEQFF

clone size: many
V gene: TRBV25-1
D gene: NA
J gene: TRBJ1-6
CDR3 DNA: TGTGCCAGCAGTGAATATGATAGGTCACCCCTCCACTTT
CDR3 protein: CASSEYDRSPLHF

clone size: NA
V gene: TRBV6-2/TRBV6-3
D gene: NA
J gene: TRBJ2-1
CDR3 DNA: TGTGCCAGCAGTTCTATCAATGAGCAGTTCTTC
CDR3 protein: CASSSINEQFF

clone size: NA
V gene: TRBV29-1
D gene: NA
J gene: TRBJ2-7
CDR3 DNA: TGCAGCGTTGACGACGGGGTCTACGAGCAGTACTTC
CDR3 protein: CSVDDGVYEQYF

clone size: NA
V gene: TRBV7-2
D gene: NA
J gene: TRBJ1-2
CDR3 DNA: TGTGCCAGCAGTATCGGAATTAACTATGGCTACACCTTC
CDR3 protein: CASSIGINYGYTF

clone size: NA
V gene: TRBV29-1
D gene: TRBD1
J gene: TRBJ1-1
CDR3 DNA: TGCAGCGTTTCCGGACAGGGTGTATCTGAAGCTTTCTTT
CDR3 protein: CSVSGQGVSEAFF

clone size: NA
V gene: TRBV27
D gene: NA
J gene: TRBJ1-6
CDR3 DNA: TGTGCCAGCAGGTGGGGGGGCAATTCACCCCTCCACTTT
CDR3 protein: CASRWGGNSPLHF

clone size: NA
V gene: TRBV5-1
D gene: TRBD2
J gene: TRBJ2-7
CDR3 DNA: TGCGCCAGCAGCATTAGGGCGGGAGCTGTGGGAGAGCAGTACTTC
CDR3 protein: CASSIRAGAVGEQYF

clone size: few
V gene: TRBV28
D gene: NA
J gene: TRBJ2-7
CDR3 DNA: TGTGCCAGTGGGGGCACTATTCTGTCCGAGCAGTACTTC
CDR3 protein: CASGGTILSEQYF

clone size: few
V gene: TRBV7-9
D gene: NA
J gene: TRBJ2-6
CDR3 DNA: TGTGCCAGCAGCCCCAAAGGACGGTCCTCTGGGGCCAACGTCCTGACTTTC
CDR3 protein: CASSPKGRSSGANVLTF

clone size: NA
V gene: TRBV29-1
D gene: TRBD1
J gene: TRBJ2-7
CDR3 DNA: TGCAGCGTTCAAGACAGGGGACATAACTACGAGCAGTACTTC
CDR3 protein: CSVQDRGHNYEQYF